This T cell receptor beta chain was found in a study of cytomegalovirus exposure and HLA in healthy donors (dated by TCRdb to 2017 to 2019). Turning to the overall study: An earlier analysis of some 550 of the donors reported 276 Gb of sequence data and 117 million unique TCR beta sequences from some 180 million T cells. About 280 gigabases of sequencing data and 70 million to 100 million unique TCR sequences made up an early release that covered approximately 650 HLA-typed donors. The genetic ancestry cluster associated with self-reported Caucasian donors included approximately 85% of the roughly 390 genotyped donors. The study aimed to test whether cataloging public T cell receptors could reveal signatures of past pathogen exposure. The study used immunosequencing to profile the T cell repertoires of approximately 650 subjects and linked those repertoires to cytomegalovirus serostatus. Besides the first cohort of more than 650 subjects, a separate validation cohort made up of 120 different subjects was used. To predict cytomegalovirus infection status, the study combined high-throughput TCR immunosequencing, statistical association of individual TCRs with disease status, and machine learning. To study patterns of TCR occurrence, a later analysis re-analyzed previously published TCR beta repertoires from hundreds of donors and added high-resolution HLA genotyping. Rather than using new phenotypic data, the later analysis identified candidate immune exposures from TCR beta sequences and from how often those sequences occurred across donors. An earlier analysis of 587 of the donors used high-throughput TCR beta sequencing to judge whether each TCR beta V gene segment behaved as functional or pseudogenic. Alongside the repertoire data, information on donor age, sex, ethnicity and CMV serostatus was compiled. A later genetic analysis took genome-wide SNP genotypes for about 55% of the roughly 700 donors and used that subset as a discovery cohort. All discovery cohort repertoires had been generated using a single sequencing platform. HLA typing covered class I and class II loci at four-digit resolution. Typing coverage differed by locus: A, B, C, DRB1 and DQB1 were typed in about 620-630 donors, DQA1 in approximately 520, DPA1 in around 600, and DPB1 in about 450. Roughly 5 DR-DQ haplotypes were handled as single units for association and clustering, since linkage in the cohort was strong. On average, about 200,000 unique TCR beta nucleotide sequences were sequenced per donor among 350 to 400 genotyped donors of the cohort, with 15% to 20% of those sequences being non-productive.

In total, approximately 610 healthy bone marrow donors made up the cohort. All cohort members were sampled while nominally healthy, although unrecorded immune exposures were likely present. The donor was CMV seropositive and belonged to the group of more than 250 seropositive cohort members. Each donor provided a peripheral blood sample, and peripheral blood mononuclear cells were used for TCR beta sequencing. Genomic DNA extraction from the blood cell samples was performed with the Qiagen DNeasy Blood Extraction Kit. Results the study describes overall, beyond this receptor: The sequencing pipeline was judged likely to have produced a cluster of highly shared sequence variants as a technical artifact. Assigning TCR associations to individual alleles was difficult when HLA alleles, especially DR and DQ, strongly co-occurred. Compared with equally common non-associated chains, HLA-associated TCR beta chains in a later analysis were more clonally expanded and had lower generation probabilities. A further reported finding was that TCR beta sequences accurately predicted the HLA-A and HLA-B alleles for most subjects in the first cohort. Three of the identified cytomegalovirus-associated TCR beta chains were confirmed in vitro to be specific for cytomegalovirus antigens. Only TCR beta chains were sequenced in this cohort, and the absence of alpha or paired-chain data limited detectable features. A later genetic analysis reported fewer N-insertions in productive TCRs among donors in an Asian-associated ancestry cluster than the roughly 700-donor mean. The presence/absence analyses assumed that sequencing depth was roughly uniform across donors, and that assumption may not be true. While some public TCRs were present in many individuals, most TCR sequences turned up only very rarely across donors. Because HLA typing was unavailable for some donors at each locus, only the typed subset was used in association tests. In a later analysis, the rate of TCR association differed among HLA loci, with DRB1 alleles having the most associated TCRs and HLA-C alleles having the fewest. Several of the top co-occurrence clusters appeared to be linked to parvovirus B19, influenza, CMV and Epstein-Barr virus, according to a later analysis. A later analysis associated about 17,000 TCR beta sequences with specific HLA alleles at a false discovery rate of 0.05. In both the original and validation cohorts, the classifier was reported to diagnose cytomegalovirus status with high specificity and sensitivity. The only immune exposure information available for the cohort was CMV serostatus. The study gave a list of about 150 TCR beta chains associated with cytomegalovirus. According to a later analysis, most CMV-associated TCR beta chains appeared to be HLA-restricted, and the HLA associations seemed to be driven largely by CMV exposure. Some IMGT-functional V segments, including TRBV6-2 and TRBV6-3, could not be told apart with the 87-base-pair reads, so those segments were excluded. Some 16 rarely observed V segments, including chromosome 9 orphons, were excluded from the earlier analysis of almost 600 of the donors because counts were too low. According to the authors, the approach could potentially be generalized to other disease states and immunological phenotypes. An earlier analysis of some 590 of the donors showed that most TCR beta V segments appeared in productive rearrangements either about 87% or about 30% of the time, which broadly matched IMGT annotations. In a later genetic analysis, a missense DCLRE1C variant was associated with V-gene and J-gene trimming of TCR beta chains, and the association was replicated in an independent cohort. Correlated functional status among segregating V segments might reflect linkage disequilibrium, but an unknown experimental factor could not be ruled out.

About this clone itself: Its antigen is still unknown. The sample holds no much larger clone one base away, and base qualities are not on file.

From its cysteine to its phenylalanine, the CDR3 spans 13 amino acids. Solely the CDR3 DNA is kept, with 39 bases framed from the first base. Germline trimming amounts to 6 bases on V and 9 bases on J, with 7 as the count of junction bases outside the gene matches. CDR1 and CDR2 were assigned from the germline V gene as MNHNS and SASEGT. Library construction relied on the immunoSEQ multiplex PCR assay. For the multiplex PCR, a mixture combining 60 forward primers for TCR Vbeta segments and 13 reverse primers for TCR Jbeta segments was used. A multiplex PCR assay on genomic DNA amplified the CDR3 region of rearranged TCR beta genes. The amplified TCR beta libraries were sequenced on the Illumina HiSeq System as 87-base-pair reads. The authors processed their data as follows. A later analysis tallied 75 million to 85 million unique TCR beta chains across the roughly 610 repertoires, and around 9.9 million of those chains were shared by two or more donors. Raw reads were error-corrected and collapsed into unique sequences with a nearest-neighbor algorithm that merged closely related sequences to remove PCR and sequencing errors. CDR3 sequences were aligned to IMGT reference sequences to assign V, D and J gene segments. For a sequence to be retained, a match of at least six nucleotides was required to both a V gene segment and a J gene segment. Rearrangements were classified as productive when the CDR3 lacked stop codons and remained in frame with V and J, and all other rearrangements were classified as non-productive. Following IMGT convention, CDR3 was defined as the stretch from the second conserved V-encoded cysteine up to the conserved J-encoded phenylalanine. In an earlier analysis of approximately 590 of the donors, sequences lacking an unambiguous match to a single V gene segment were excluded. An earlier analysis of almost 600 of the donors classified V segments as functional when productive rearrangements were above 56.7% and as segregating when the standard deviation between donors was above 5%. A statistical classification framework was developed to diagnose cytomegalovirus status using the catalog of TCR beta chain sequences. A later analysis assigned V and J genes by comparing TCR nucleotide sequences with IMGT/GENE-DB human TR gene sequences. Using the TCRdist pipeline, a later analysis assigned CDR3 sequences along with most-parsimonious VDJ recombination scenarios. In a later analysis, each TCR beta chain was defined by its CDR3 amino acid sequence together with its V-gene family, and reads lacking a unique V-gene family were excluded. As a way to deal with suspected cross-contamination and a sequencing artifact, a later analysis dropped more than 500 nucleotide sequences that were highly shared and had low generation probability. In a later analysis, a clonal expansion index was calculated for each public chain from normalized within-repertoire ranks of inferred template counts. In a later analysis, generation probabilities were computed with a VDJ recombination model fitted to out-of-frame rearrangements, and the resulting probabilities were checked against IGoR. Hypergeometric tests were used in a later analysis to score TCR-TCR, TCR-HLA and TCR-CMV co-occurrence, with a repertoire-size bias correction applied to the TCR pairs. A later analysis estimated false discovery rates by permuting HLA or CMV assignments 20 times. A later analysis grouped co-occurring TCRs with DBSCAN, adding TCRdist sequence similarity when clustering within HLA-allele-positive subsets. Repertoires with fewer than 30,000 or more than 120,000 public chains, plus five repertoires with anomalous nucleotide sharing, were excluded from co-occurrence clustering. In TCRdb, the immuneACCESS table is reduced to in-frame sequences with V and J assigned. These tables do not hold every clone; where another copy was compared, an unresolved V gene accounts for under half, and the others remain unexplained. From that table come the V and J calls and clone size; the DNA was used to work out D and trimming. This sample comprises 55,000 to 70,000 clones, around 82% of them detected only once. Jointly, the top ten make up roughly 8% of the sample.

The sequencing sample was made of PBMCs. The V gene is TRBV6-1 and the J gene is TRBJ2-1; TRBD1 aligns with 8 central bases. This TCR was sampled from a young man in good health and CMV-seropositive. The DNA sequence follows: TGTGCCAGCAGCGACAGGGGACGGAGTGAGCAGTTCTTC. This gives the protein CASSDRGRSEQFF.